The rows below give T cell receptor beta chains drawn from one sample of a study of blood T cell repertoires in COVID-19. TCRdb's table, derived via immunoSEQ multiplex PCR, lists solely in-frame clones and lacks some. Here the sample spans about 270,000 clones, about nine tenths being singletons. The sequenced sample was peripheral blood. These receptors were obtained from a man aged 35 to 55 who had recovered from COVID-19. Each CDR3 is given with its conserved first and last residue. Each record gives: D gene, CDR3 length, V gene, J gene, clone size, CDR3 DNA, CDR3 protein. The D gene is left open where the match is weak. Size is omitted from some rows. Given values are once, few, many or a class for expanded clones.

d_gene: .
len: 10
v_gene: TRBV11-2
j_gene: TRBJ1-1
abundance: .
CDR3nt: TGTGCCAGCAGCTTAAATAGAGCTTTCTTT
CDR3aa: CASSLNRAFF

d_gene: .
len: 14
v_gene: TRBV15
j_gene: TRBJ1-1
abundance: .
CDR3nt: TGTGCCACCAGCAGAGAGGCCAAGAACACTGAAGCTTTCTTT
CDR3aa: CATSREAKNTEAFF

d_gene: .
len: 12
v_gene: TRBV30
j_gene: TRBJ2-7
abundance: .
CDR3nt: TGTGCCTGGATGGGACTGTTACCCGAGCAGTACTTC
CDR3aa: CAWMGLLPEQYF

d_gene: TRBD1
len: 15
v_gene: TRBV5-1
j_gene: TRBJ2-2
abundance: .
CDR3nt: TGCGCCAGCAGTCGGGACAGCCGAAACACCGGGGAGCTGTTTTTT
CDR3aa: CASSRDSRNTGELFF

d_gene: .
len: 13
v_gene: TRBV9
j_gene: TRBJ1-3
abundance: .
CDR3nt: TGTGCCAGCAGCGTAGCGGGGGAAAACACCATATATTTT
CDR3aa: CASSVAGENTIYF

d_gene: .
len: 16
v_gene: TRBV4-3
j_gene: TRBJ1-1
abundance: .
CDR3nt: TGCGCCAGCAGCCAAGAAATGGCCAGAATGAACACTGAAGCTTTCTTT
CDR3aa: CASSQEMARMNTEAFF

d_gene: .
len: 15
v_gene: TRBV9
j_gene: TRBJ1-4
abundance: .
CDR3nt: TGTGCCAGCAGCGTAGATGAGTTCCTTAATGAAAAACTGTTTTTT
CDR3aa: CASSVDEFLNEKLFF

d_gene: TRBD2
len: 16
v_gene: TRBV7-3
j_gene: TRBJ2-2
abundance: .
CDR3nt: TGTGCCAGCAGCCCAATAGCGGGAGTGGGTACCGGGGAGCTGTTTTTT
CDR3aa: CASSPIAGVGTGELFF

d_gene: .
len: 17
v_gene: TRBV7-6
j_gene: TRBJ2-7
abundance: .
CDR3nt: TGTGCCAGCAGCCCTTCCGGAGGGGTCGGGAGATCGAACGAGCAGTACTTC
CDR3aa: CASSPSGGVGRSNEQYF

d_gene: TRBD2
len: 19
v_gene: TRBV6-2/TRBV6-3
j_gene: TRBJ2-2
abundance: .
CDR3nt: TGTGCCAGCAGTTACCCGCTAGCGGGGCACCACTCGAACACCGGGGAGCTGTTTTTT
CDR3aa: CASSYPLAGHHSNTGELFF

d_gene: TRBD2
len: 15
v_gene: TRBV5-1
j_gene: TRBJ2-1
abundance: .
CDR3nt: TGCGCCAGCAGCTTGACTAGCGGGGGGTTCGAAAACCCGTTCTTC
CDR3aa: CASSLTSGGFENPFF

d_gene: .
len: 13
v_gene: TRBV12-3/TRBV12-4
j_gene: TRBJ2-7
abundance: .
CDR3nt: TGTGCCAGCAGTTTAGCGCTCGGTTACGAGCAGTACTTC
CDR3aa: CASSLALGYEQYF

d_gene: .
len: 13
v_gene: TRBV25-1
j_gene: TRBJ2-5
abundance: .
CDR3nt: TGTGCCAGCAGTGGGACAGCCCAAGAGACCCAGTACTTC
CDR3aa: CASSGTAQETQYF

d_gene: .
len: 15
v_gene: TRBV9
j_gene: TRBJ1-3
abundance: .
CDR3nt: TGTGCCAGCAGCGTAGAAAGGGGCTCTGGAAACACCATATATTTT
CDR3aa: CASSVERGSGNTIYF

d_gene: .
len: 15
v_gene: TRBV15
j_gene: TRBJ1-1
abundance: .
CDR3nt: TGTGCCACCAGCGGTCCACACGACATGAACACTGAAGCTTTCTTT
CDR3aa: CATSGPHDMNTEAFF

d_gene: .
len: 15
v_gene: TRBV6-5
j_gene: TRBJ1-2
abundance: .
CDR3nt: TGTGCCAGCAGTTCGCTGCGGCAGGGTAGCTATGGCTACACCTTC
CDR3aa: CASSSLRQGSYGYTF

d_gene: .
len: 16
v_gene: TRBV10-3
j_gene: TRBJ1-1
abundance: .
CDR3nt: TGTGCCATCAGTGAGTGCCAGGGGCAAAGGTGCACTGAAGCTTTCTTT
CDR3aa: CAISECQGQRCTEAFF

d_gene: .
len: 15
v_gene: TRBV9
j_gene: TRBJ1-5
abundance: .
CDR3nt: TGTGCCAGCAGCTCGGGGGGCAGGGGCAATCAGCCCCAGCATTTT
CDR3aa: CASSSGGRGNQPQHF

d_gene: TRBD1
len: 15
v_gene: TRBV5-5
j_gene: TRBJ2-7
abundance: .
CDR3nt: TGTGCCAGCAGCTCTACAGGGGGCGGAAGCTACGAGCAGTACTTC
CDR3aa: CASSSTGGGSYEQYF

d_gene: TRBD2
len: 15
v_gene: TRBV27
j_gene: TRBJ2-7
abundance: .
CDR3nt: TGTGCCAGCAGTTTCCGGACTAGCGGAGGTTACGAGCAGTACTTC
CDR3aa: CASSFRTSGGYEQYF

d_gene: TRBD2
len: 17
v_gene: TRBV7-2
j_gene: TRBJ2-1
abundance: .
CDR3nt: TGTGCCAGCAGCCTTGGGACTAGCGGGAGCACAGACAATGAGCAGTTCTTC
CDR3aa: CASSLGTSGSTDNEQFF

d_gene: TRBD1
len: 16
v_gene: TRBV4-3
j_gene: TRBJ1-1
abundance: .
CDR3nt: TGCGCCAGCAGCCAAGAGGGACAGGGGTTAGGCACTGAAGCTTTCTTT
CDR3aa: CASSQEGQGLGTEAFF

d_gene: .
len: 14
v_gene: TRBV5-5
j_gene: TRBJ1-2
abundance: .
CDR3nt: TGTGCCAGCAGCCTTTCTCCAGGGATCAATGGCTACACCTTC
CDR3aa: CASSLSPGINGYTF

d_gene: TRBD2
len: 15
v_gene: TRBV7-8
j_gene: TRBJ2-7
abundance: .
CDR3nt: TGTGCCAGCAGTTACCAGCGGGAGAGATCCTACGAGCAGTACTTC
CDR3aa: CASSYQRERSYEQYF

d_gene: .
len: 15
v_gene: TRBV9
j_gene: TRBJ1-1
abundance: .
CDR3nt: TGTGCCAGCAGCCCGTTCGGTGGCCGGGGCACTGAAGCTTTCTTT
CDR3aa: CASSPFGGRGTEAFF

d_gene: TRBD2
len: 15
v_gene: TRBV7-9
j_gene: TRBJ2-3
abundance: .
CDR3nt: TGTGCCAGCAGCTTAGGATTAGCGGGGGTAGATACGCAGTATTTT
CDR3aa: CASSLGLAGVDTQYF

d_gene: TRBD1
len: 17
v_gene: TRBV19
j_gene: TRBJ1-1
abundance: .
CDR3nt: TGTGTCCTGTTACGAACAGGGGTTAGTTCTCAGAACACTGAAGCTTTCTTT
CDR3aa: CVLLRTGVSSQNTEAFF

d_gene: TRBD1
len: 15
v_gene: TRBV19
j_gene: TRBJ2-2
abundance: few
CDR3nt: TGTGCCAGCAGACCCGCAGGGGGCGGGACCGGGGAGCTGTTTTTT
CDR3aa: CASRPAGGGTGELFF

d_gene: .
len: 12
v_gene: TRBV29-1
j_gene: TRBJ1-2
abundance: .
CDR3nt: TGCAGCGTTGACAGGGTCGACTATGGCTACACCTTC
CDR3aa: CSVDRVDYGYTF

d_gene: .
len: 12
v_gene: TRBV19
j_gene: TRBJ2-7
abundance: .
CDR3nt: TGTGCCAGTACCTCACAGGAGTACGAGCAGTACTTC
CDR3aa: CASTSQEYEQYF

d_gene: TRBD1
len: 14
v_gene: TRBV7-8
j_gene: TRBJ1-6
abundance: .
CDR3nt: TGTGCCAGCAGCTTACAGGGGGGACCTTCACCCCTCCACTTT
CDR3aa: CASSLQGGPSPLHF

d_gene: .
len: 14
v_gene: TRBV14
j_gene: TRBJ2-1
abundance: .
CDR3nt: TGTGCCAGCAGCCAAGACCTAGCGTTCAATGAGCAGTTCTTC
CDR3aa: CASSQDLAFNEQFF

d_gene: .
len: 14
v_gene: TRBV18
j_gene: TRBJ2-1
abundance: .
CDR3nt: TGTGCCAGCTCACGTTCGACAGACTACAATGAGCAGTTCTTC
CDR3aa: CASSRSTDYNEQFF

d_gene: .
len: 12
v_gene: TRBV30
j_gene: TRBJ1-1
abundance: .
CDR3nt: TGTGCCTGGCGGGGCGGGAGCACTGAAGCTTTCTTT
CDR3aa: CAWRGGSTEAFF

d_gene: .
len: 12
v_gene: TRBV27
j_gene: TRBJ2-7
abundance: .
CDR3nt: TGTGCCAGCAGTTTATCGGGGCACGAGCAGTACTTC
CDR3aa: CASSLSGHEQYF

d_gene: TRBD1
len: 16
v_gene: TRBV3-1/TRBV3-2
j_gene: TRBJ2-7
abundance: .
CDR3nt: TGTGCCAGCAGCCGTTCTCCGGGACAGACTTCCTACGAGCAGTACTTC
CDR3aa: CASSRSPGQTSYEQYF

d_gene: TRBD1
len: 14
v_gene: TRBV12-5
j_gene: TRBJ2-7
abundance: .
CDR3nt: TGTGCTAGTGGTGGGGACAGTCTTCGCCGAGAGCAGTACTTC
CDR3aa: CASGGDSLRREQYF

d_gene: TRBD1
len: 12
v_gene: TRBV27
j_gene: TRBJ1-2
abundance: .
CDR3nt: TGTGCCAGCAGTTCGGGGGACAGGGGCTACACCTTC
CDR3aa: CASSSGDRGYTF

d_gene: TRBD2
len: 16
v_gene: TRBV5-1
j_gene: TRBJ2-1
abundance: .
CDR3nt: TGCGCCAGCAGCGGACTAGCGGGGGCCTCTGTCGATGAGCAGTTCTTC
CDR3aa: CASSGLAGASVDEQFF

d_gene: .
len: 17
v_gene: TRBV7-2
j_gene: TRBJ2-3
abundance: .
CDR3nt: TGTGCCAGCAGCTGGAGGGGGGGGGCCTCTAGCACAGATACGCAGTATTTT
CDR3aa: CASSWRGGASSTDTQYF

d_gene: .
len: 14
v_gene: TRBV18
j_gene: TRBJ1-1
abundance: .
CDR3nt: TGTGCCAGCTCACCAGAGAGGGTAAACACTGAAGCTTTCTTT
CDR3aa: CASSPERVNTEAFF

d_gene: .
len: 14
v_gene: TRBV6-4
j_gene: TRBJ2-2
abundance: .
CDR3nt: TGTGCCAGCAGTGGCGGGACTCCGCCCGGGGAGCTGTTTTTT
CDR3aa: CASSGGTPPGELFF

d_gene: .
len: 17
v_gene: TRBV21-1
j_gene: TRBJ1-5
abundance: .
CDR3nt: TGTGCCAGCAGCAAAGCGCTTTCAGGGAAGGGCAATCAGCCCCAGCATTTT
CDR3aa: CASSKALSGKGNQPQHF

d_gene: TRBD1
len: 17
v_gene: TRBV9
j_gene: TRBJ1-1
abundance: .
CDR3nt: TGTGCCAGCAGCCCCGGACAGGGGGCGCGTTTAGGCACTGAAGCTTTCTTT
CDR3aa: CASSPGQGARLGTEAFF

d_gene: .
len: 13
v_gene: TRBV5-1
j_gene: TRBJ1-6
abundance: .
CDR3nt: TGCGCCAGTCACGAGGGTGGGGATTCACCCCTCCACTTT
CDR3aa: CASHEGGDSPLHF

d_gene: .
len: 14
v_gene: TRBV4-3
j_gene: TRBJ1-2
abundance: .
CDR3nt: TGCGCCAGCAGCCAAGCCCGGGCAGGGTATGGCTACACCTTC
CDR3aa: CASSQARAGYGYTF

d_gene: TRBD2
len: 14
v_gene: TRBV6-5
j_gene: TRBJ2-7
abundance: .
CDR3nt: TGTGCCAGCCTAGAAGCGGGAAAGAGTAACGAGCAGTACTTC
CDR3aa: CASLEAGKSNEQYF

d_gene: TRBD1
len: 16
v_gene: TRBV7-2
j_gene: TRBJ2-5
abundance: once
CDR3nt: TGTGCCAGCAGCTTTCCCCGAGGACAGGGCCAAGAGACCCAGTACTTC
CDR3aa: CASSFPRGQGQETQYF

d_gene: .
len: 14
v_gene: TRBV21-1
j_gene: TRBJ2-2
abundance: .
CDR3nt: TGTGCCAGCAGCAACCTCGAGGAGACCGGGGAGCTGTTTTTT
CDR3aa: CASSNLEETGELFF

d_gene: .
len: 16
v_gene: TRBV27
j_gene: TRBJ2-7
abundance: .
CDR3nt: TGTGCCAGCAGCCCATCCGGTGGGGAGCAAACCTACGAGCAGTACTTC
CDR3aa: CASSPSGGEQTYEQYF

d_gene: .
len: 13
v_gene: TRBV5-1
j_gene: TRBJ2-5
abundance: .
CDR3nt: TGCGCCAGCAGCTTCAGTCCCCAAGAGACCCAGTACTTC
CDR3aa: CASSFSPQETQYF